The next 10 T cell receptor beta chains were all read from a single sample in a study of blood T cell repertoires in COVID-19 (dated by TCRdb to between 2020 and 2021). Libraries were constructed by the immunoSEQ multiplex PCR assay. TCRdb mirrors the immuneACCESS table, restricted to in-frame sequences. Some clones are absent from its copies; in checked studies, under half trace to an unresolved V gene, and the reason for the others is unknown. This sample comprises about 100,000 clones, approximately 92% of them detected only once. The ten most abundant clones make up around 6% of the sample. Material for sequencing was peripheral blood. The receptors stem from a man in his sixties or seventies with acute or convalescent COVID-19.

The chain combines TRBV11-2 with TRBJ2-2; D not certain. With 2 bases removed from V and 2 bases from J, the gap between germline ends came to 6 bases. The length of the CDR3 is 14 residues. In germline, CDR1 is SGHAT, CDR2 FQNNGV. The CDR3 spells CASSLPVNTGELFF. DNA of the CDR3: TGTGCCAGCAGCTTACCGGTAAACACCGGGGAGCTGTTTTTT.

The rearrangement links TRBV28 to TRBJ1-5; 9 nucleotides agree with TRBD1. Germline V CDR1 and CDR2: MDHEN, SYDVKM. J was trimmed by 2 bases and V by 8 bases; bases with no gene match: 13. This CDR3 contains 17 residues. The CDR3 nucleotides read TGTGCCAGCTATGGACAGGGGACAAGCGGAGGCAATCAGCCCCAGCATTTT. This translates into CASYGQGTSGGNQPQHF. Full variable domain (rest looked up from reference TRBV28 and TRBJ1-5): DVKVTQSSRYLVKRTGEKVFLECVQDMDHENMFWYRQDPGLGLRLIYFSYDVKMKEKGDIPEGYSVSREKKERFSLILESASTNQTSMYLCASYGQGTSGGNQPQHFGDGTRLSIL.

This chain uses TRBV28 with TRBJ2-5; 8 bases are a match to TRBD2. Losses at the gene ends were 2 bases for V and 3 bases for J; bases not matched to a gene: 8. This CDR3 region has 16 residues. Germline values: CDR1 MDHEN, CDR2 SYDVKM. The CDR3 DNA reads as TGTGCCAGCAGTTTAGACGGGAGGGCCGGGAAAGAGACCCAGTACTTC. The encoded protein is CASSLDGRAGKETQYF.

Of note for this clone: The germline gene is not matched at one end of the junction; a read error may be the cause. V gene TRBV12-5 combines with J gene TRBJ1-1; possibly TRBD1 for D (5 bases). The germline CDR1 and CDR2 sequences are LGHNT and FRNRAP. This CDR3 contains 13 residues. For the CDR3, the DNA is TGTGCTAGCGGTTATACGGGGGACACTGAAGCTTTCTTT. Its translation: CASGYTGDTEAFF.

The CDR3 loop is CASSPGGMNTEAFF. In DNA form, the CDR3 reads TGTGCCAGCAGCCCAGGAGGCATGAACACTGAAGCTTTCTTT. The chain links TRBV9 to TRBJ1-1; D is unresolved. This CDR3 is built from 14 residues. V dropped 4 bases and J dropped 0 bases, with 10 bases sitting between them. Germline loops: CDR1 SGDLS, CDR2 YYNGEE.

The rearrangement links TRBV12-3 or TRBV12-4 to TRBJ1-2; D is ambiguous. Trimming took off 2 bases at V and 5 bases at J, with 9 bases between the two ends. There are 13 residues in the CDR3. As DNA, the CDR3 is TGTGCCAGCAGTTTAATCGCGGGGTATGGCTACACCTTC. Its translation: CASSLIAGYGYTF.

V usage is TRBV9 and J usage is TRBJ2-3; perhaps TRBD2 as D (5 bases). From germline, CDR1 is SGDLS and CDR2 YYNGEE. V was shortened by 0 bases and J by 2 bases, with 10 bases between the two germline ends. The CDR3 is 15 residues long. The DNA of the CDR3 is TGTGCCAGCAGCGTAGGCGCTAGCCTCACAGATACGCAGTATTTT. The encoded protein is CASSVGASLTDTQYF.

The rearrangement joins TRBV13 to TRBJ2-7; 8 nucleotides match TRBD1. This CDR3 comprises 16 residues. The germline V gene encodes CDR1 PRHDT and CDR2 FYEKMQ (reference sequence). V lost 1 base, J lost 5 bases, and 10 bases stayed unmatched. As DNA, the CDR3 is TGTGCCAGCAGCTTAGTTCAGGGGGCTCCCGCGGACGAGCAGTACTTC. Its protein is CASSLVQGAPADEQYF. The full variable domain, in which reference TRBV13 and TRBJ2-7 provide the parts outside the CDR3, is AAGVIQSPRHLIKEKRETATLKCYPIPRHDTVYWYQQGPGQDPQFLISFYEKMQSDKGSIPDRFSAQQFSDYHSELNMSSLELGDSALYFCASSLVQGAPADEQYFGPGTRLTVT.

The V and J genes are TRBV19 and TRBJ1-5; 7 bases fit TRBD1. The CDR3 covers 13 residues. CDR1 is LNHDA and CDR2 is SQIVND in the germline V gene (reference sequence). With 6 bases clipped from V and 7 bases from J, the junction kept 6 bases outside the gene matches. The CDR3 sequence is CASSDRVEQPQHF. The DNA for the CDR3 is TGTGCCAGTAGCGACAGGGTTGAGCAGCCCCAGCATTTT.

Comments on this clone: Other DNA sequences in the same sample also yield this CDR3. The gene calls are TRBV5-4 and TRBJ1-1; weak D call: TRBD1 (5 bases). The CDR3 spans 14 residues. CDR1 and CDR2 from the germline V gene are SGHNT and YYREEE (reference sequence). V lost 2 bases and J 0 bases, leaving 8 bases between the germline ends. The DNA for the CDR3 is TGTGCCAGCAGCTTACAAGGGGTGAACACTGAAGCTTTCTTT. It translates to CASSLQGVNTEAFF.